One T cell receptor beta chain is described in this entry. Its antigen remains unknown. Sequencing targeted expressed TCRB transcripts, as all isolated RNA had been reverse transcribed. Using immunoSEQ multiplex PCR, the repertoire was profiled, and TCRdb retains in-frame clones only, with some absent. The table records hundreds of thousands of clones, about a tenth of them present only once. The data were taken from a study of beta chain features in type 1 diabetes. Trimming removed 5 bases at V and 4 bases at J, with 6 bases between. CDR1 and CDR2 (germline): SGHTA, FQGNSA. This CDR3 contains 12 residues. CD45RO/CCR7/CD25/CD127/CD95/CD27 separated CD4+ naive, central memory, regulatory and stem cell-like memory cells by sorting. Once sorted, every population was more than 95% pure. Study-wide points: Reduced insertions and increased deletions marked VDJ junctions in type 1 diabetes patients. For patients and controls alike, PCR might favor shorter templates to the same degree. Shortening that was moderate but significant affected the TCRB CDR3s of Type 1 diabetes patients in all four CD4+ subsets.

The sample comprised central memory CD4+ T cells from blood. The clonotype originates from a man aged 30 to 45 with type 1 diabetes. The genes are TRBV7-2 and TRBJ2-1; D remains ambiguous. CDR3 residues: CASSPAYNEQFF. The CDR3 DNA reads as TGTGCCAGCAGCCCCGCGTACAATGAGCAGTTCTTC.